The source of this T cell receptor (beta chain) is a study of shared clonotypes between healthy human individuals. Clones were read by immunoSEQ multiplex PCR, and TCRdb kept only the in-frame ones, dropping some. The repertoire holds 550,000 to 850,000 clones, with over 60% as singletons. A CD45RA-negative memory subset and a CD45RA+ naive subset were separated from the CD4+ cells. V was trimmed by 7 bases and J by 6 bases, leaving 15 bases between them. Germline values: CDR1 MNHNY, CDR2 SVGAGI (reference sequence). CDR3 length: 14 amino acids. The specimen sequenced was memory CD4+ T cells sorted from blood. Subset meaning: CD45RA-negative fraction. The rearrangement uses TRBV6-6 and TRBJ2-2; D remains unclear. This clonotype was sampled from a woman aged 25 to 39 in good health. The CDR3 here is CASTLQAPSGELFF. In DNA form, the CDR3 reads TGTGCCAGCACCTTGCAGGCCCCCTCCGGGGAGCTGTTTTTT.